The entry below describes one T cell receptor beta chain. Its specificity is not known. Germline CDR1 KGHSH, CDR2 LQKENI. This CDR3 spans 14 amino acids. After removal of 4 bases from V and 3 bases from J, the junction contained 6 bases not matched to a gene. This specimen belongs to a study of siplizumab effects on memory and regulatory T cells. Study-wide findings and caveats: Only a minority of proliferating CD4+ or CD8+ clones had an assignable naive or memory phenotype, with roughly 75-97% lacking one. Confirmatory evidence of suppressive function in proliferating siplizumab-culture Tregs was not obtained. Naive T cells looked more diverse than memory cells and looked like major alloresponse contributors.

Assays captured approximately 100,000 TCR templates per sample. Sequencing was performed with immunoSEQ multiplex PCR; in TCRdb, only in-frame clones are kept and a portion is missing. The table shows approximately 100,000 clones, with nearly 95% occurring only once. The TCR originated in a human donor in good health. This rearrangement joins TRBV18 to TRBJ2-7; 7 bases agree with TRBD2. Sample: Tregs sorted from blood. The CDR3: CASSLGGPNYEQYF. DNA of the CDR3: TGTGCCAGCTCACTGGGAGGGCCAAACTACGAGCAGTACTTC.